The 9 T cell receptor beta chains listed next were all sequenced from one sample in a study of T-cell memory formation after mild COVID-19. TCRdb re-called the 5' RACE reads with MiXCR, one entry per CDR3 protein. In the table there are approximately 560,000 distinct CDR3 sequences, 15% to 20% of which are singletons. Sequencing input: PBMCs or a T cell subset sorted from them (not recorded which). Receptors originate from an adult woman who had mild COVID-19 (a few samples of this study predate the infection). Cell type and time point are not known.

Only a few counts were recorded for this clonotype. J is TRBJ2-3 and V is TRBV12-3 or TRBV12-4, with 9 bases matching TRBD1. The CDR3 sequence is 14 residues long. Unmatched junction bases numbered 3, after V lost 2 bases and J lost 6 bases. The CDR3 sequence is CASSLQQGADTQYF. CDR3 sequence (DNA): TGTGCCAGCAGTTTACAACAGGGGGCCGATACGCAGTATTTT.

About this clonotype: A much larger clone lies a single base off, so this may be a read error. The CDR3 DNA reads as TGTGCCAGCACCCCAGTGGGGTACGGCGGGTGGGAGCAGTTCTTC. Translating it yields CASTPVGYGGWEQFF. The chain employs TRBV12-3 or TRBV12-4 and TRBJ2-1; a possible D gene is TRBD2 (5 bases). CDR3 length: 15 residues. Trimming cost V 7 bases and J 10 bases, with 23 bases left between them.

Comments on this clonotype: A junction end diverges from the germline sequence, so it may reflect a read error. The chain joins TRBV7-7 to TRBJ2-3; tentatively, D is TRBD1 or TRBD2 (6 bases each). CDR3 length: 15 residues. Germline lookup yields CDR1 SSHAT and CDR2 FNYEAQ (reference sequence). As DNA, the CDR3 is TGTGCTAGCAGCTTAGGAGGGGGTTTCACAGATACGCAGTATTTT. Protein: CASSLGGGFTDTQYF.

This chain joins TRBV7-8 and TRBJ2-3, with TRBD2 matching over 7 bases. The CDR3 contains 16 residues. Per the germline V gene, CDR1 is SGHVS and CDR2 is FQNEAQ. V lost 2 bases to trimming and J lost 3 bases; unmatched junction nucleotides: 8. The CDR3 bases are TGTGCCAGCAGCTTAATTTACAGCGGGGTGACAGATACGCAGTATTTT. This gives the protein CASSLIYSGVTDTQYF.

This chain joins TRBV14 and TRBJ2-5; possibly TRBD1 for D (5 bases). V was shortened by 2 bases and J by 4 bases, with 11 bases between the two germline ends. Germline values: CDR1 SGHDN, CDR2 FVKESK. CDR3 size: 14 residues. CDR3: CASSQFARVETQYF. As DNA, the CDR3 is TGTGCCAGCAGCCAATTTGCCAGGGTAGAGACCCAGTACTTC.

Note on this clonotype: At one of its ends the junction is not consistent with the germline gene, which may arise from a read error. The chain joins TRBV12-3 or TRBV12-4 to TRBJ1-1; weak D call: TRBD1 (6 bases). This CDR3 region has 11 residues. The CDR3 is CASSLGARGNF. The CDR3 coding sequence is TGTGCCAGCAGTTTAGGAGCCAGGGGAAACTTT.

This clonotype was counted between two and nine times. This chain connects TRBV6-1 to TRBJ2-1; tentative D call: TRBD2 (5 bases). Germline V gene sequence: CDR1 MNHNS, CDR2 SASEGT. The CDR3 contains 17 residues. V lost 1 base and J 7 bases, leaving 20 bases between the germline ends. CDR3 sequence (DNA): TGTGCCAGCAGTGAAGGACCGAGCCTTCGGGGTGGAAATGAGCAGTTCTTC. It yields the protein CASSEGPSLRGGNEQFF.

V and J are TRBV30 and TRBJ2-3, with 7 bases that match TRBD2. The CDR3 is made up of 12 amino acids. V lost 5 bases and J lost 5; bases outside the gene matches: 4. Per the germline V gene, CDR1 is GTSNPN and CDR2 is SVGIG (reference sequence). Here the CDR3 reads CAWAGELDTQYF. DNA for the CDR3: TGTGCCTGGGCGGGGGAATTAGATACGCAGTATTTT.

The rearrangement joins TRBV7-9 to TRBJ1-3; D may be TRBD1 (6 bases). Germline V gene sequence: CDR1 SEHNR, CDR2 FQNEAQ (reference sequence). V gave up 4 bases and J gave up 0 bases, with 13 bases separating them. CDR3 length: 16 residues. The CDR3 nucleotides are TGTGCCAGCAGCTACGGACAGCTAGTCTCTGGAAACACCATATATTTT. It yields the protein CASSYGQLVSGNTIYF. Based on the CDR3 plus reference TRBV7-9 and TRBJ1-3, the full variable domain is DTGVSQNPRHKITKRGQNVTFRCDPISEHNRLYWYRQTLGQGPEFLTYFQNEAQLEKSRLLSDRFSAERPKGSFSTLEIQRTEQGDSAMYLCASSYGQLVSGNTIYFGEGSWLTVV.